The next 23 T cell receptor beta chains were all read from a single sample in a study of cytomegalovirus exposure and HLA in healthy donors. The PCR made use of 60 Vbeta and 13 Jbeta primers. Profiling relied on immunoSEQ multiplex PCR, and the TCRdb table lists in-frame clones only, not all of them. The table shows approximately 60,000 clones, with roughly 80% occurring only once. The sequencing sample was made of PBMCs. Receptor source: a man aged 25 to 45 in good health and CMV-seronegative.

This chain connects TRBV6-1 to TRBJ1-3, with a tentative D call TRBD1 (5 bases). Germline assignment: CDR1 MNHNS and CDR2 SASEGT. This CDR3 is built from 14 residues. V was clipped by 8 bases and J by 0 bases, with 11 bases between them. CDR3 amino acids: CASLMGGSGNTIYF. The CDR3 coding sequence is TGTGCCAGCCTGATGGGGGGCTCTGGAAACACCATATATTTT.

The genes are TRBV6-6 and TRBJ1-4; a possible D gene is TRBD1 (5 bases). The CDR3 totals 14 residues. Per the germline V gene, CDR1 is MNHNY and CDR2 is SVGAGI (reference sequence). V shed 6 bases and J shed 5 bases, with 13 bases lying between them. The CDR3 region is CASSQDSLNEKLFF. CDR3 DNA sequence: TGTGCCAGCAGCCAAGACAGTCTCAATGAAAAACTGTTTTTT.

The rearrangement links TRBV7-9 to TRBJ2-1; D remains unclear. CDR3 length equals 13 residues. Deletions cut 1 base from V and 4 bases from J, with 5 bases between. The germline CDR1 and CDR2 sequences are SEHNR and FQNEAQ (reference sequence). CDR3 nucleotides: TGTGCCAGCAGCTTAGTTCTATACAATGAGCAGTTCTTC. Translating gives CASSLVLYNEQFF.

The rearrangement uses TRBV19 and TRBJ2-7, with 7 bases identical to TRBD2. The V gene end was trimmed by 6 bases and the J gene end by 2 bases; junction bases not matched to a gene: 13. This CDR3 comprises 16 residues. Looked up from germline, CDR1 is LNHDA and CDR2 is SQIVND (reference sequence). This CDR3 reads CASRDISSGTPYEQYF. DNA for the CDR3: TGTGCCAGTAGGGACATTTCAAGCGGGACCCCCTACGAGCAGTACTTC.

Notes on this clone: Other DNA sequences of this sample code for an identical CDR3. V gene TRBV13 combines with J gene TRBJ2-5; 10 positions agree with TRBD2. Germline CDR1 reads PRHDT; CDR2 reads FYEKMQ (reference sequence). The CDR3 spans 15 residues. The V and J ends lost 3 bases and 2 bases, in that order; junction bases with no gene match: 3. CDR3 region: CASSLWTSGQETQYF. The CDR3 coding sequence is TGTGCCAGCAGCTTGTGGACTAGCGGACAAGAGACCCAGTACTTC.

The rearrangement joins TRBV11-3 to TRBJ2-2; possible D gene TRBD2, 6 bases. The CDR3 has 17 amino acids. V lost 1 base to trimming and J lost 9 bases, with 21 bases between them. Per germline, CDR1 SGHNT and CDR2 YENEEA. The CDR3 DNA reads TGTGCCAGCAGCTTAGTAACAACTAGCCGACAAATTCGGGAGCTGTTTTTT. It specifies CASSLVTTSRQIRELFF.

The rearrangement uses TRBV7-3 and TRBJ2-2, with a possible D match to TRBD1 (5 bases). Germline assignment: CDR1 SGHTA and CDR2 FQGTGA. The CDR3 covers 15 residues. V lost 2 bases and J 4 bases, leaving 11 bases between the germline ends. CDR3 bases: TGTGCCAGCAGCTTACAGGGTTCTTTCACCGGGGAGCTGTTTTTT. Translation gives CASSLQGSFTGELFF. The full variable domain, its missing parts supplied by reference TRBV7-3 and TRBJ2-2, is GAGVSQTPSNKVTEKGKYVELRCDPISGHTALYWYRQSLGQGPEFLIYFQGTGAADDSGLPNDRFFAVRPEGSVSTLKIQRTERGDSAVYLCASSLQGSFTGELFFGEGSRLTVL.

This rearrangement joins TRBV5-1 to TRBJ2-1; a possible D gene is TRBD2 (5 bases). The V gene's germline CDR1 is SGHRS and CDR2 YFSETQ. The length of the CDR3 is 15 residues. Trimming cost V 4 bases and J 9 bases, with 20 bases left between them. CDR3 in amino acids: CASSQVPGRGREQFF. The CDR3 nucleotides read TGCGCCAGCAGCCAAGTGCCAGGCCGAGGGCGTGAGCAGTTCTTC. The full variable domain, completed using reference TRBV5-1 and TRBJ2-1, is KAGVTQTPRYLIKTRGQQVTLSCSPISGHRSVSWYQQTPGQGLQFLFEYFSETQRNKGNFPGRFSGRQFSNSRSEMNVSTLELGDSALYLCASSQVPGRGREQFFGPGTRLTVL.

In its sample, this clone was seen a few times. This chain joins TRBV6-6 and TRBJ1-4; D gene uncertain. V lost 10 bases and J 6 bases, leaving 12 bases between the germline ends. Germline V gene lookup returns CDR1 MNHNY and CDR2 SVGAGI (reference sequence). CDR3 size: 12 residues. The CDR3 coding sequence is TGTGCCACCAGAAGCTATGATGAAAAACTGTTTTTT. Its protein product is CATRSYDEKLFF.

The chain uses TRBV2 and TRBJ1-5, with 9 bases identical to TRBD1. CDR3 length equals 15 residues. Trimming cost V 8 bases and J 3 bases; bases outside gene matches: 8. Germline V gives CDR1 SNHLY, CDR2 FYNNEI. Here the CDR3 DNA reads TGTGCCAGCTTACCGGGACAGGGTAACAATCAGCCCCAGCATTTT. Translating gives CASLPGQGNNQPQHF.

The chain has TRBV4-1 and TRBJ2-3; a weak D match, TRBD2 (6 bases). This CDR3 is 15 amino acids long. V shed 2 bases and J shed 2 bases, with 11 bases lying between them. Per the germline V gene, CDR1 is MGHRA and CDR2 is YSYEKL. The CDR3 spells CASSQLGTFTDTQYF. In DNA, the CDR3 is TGCGCCAGCAGCCAACTTGGGACTTTCACAGATACGCAGTATTTT.

The genes are TRBV5-1 and TRBJ1-4, with D perhaps matching TRBD1 (5 bases). The CDR3 has 18 residues. Germline CDR1 SGHRS, CDR2 YFSETQ. V lost 1 base, J lost 0 bases, and 16 bases lay in between. The CDR3 protein is CASSLMSDSISTNEKLFF. The CDR3 nucleotides are TGCGCCAGCAGCTTGATGTCTGACAGTATTTCAACTAATGAAAAACTGTTTTTT. Supplemented by reference TRBV5-1 and TRBJ1-4, the full variable domain reads KAGVTQTPRYLIKTRGQQVTLSCSPISGHRSVSWYQQTPGQGLQFLFEYFSETQRNKGNFPGRFSGRQFSNSRSEMNVSTLELGDSALYLCASSLMSDSISTNEKLFFGSGTQLSVL.

The chain carries TRBV4-3 and TRBJ1-1, with 8 nucleotides matching TRBD1. The junction had 4 bases not matched to a gene; V was cut back by 0 bases and J by 1 base. This CDR3 is built from 16 residues. Germline V CDR1 and CDR2: LGHNA, YSLEER. DNA of the CDR3: TGCGCCAGCAGCCAAGACAGGGGGCGCGGGAACACTGAAGCTTTCTTT. It encodes CASSQDRGRGNTEAFF.

The chain links TRBV18 to TRBJ2-7; D perhaps matches TRBD1 (5 bases). Trimming removed 4 bases from V and 0 bases from J, with 10 bases in between. This CDR3 has 14 residues. The germline V gene encodes CDR1 KGHSH and CDR2 LQKENI. CDR3 residues: CASSRGSRSYEQYF. CDR3 nucleotide sequence: TGTGCCAGCTCACGGGGCTCGCGCTCCTACGAGCAGTACTTC.

CDR3 loop: CAIRRGPSDTQYF. The DNA for the CDR3 is TGTGCCATCAGGAGAGGCCCCTCAGATACGCAGTATTTT. The J gene is TRBJ2-3, the V gene TRBV10-3; D is uncertain. V was trimmed by 6 bases and J by 4 bases, leaving 11 bases between them. Germline values: CDR1 ENHRY, CDR2 SYGVKD. The CDR3 contains 13 residues.

The CDR3 is CASSRQGYEQYF. The CDR3 DNA sequence: TGTGCCAGCAGTAGACAGGGTTACGAGCAGTACTTC. This chain joins TRBV25-1 and TRBJ2-7, with 7 bases matching TRBD1. Germline CDR1 is MGHDK and CDR2 is SYGVNS. CDR3 length equals 12 residues. V was clipped by 5 bases and J by 4 bases; unmatched bases: 2.

V and J are TRBV6-5 and TRBJ1-5, with D uncertain. V was trimmed by 0 bases and J by 0 bases, leaving 9 bases between them. Germline V gene lookup returns CDR1 MNHEY and CDR2 SVGAGI. This CDR3 spans 16 amino acids. The CDR3 here is CASSYSAFLSNQPQHF. In nucleotides, the CDR3 is TGTGCCAGCAGTTACTCGGCATTCCTTAGCAATCAGCCCCAGCATTTT.

The gene calls are TRBV7-6 and TRBJ2-7; tentative D call: TRBD2 (5 bases). This CDR3 region has 15 residues. Trimming took off 1 base at V and 5 bases at J, with 15 bases between the two ends. CDR1 and CDR2 from the germline V gene are SGHVS and FNYEAQ. CDR3 region: CASSLEAVSGDEQYF. The CDR3 bases are TGTGCCAGCAGCTTAGAGGCAGTCTCCGGGGACGAGCAGTACTTC.

V usage is TRBV28 and J usage is TRBJ2-7; possible D gene TRBD1, 5 bases. CDR3 length equals 13 residues. The V gene's germline CDR1 is MDHEN and CDR2 SYDVKM. V shed 7 bases and J shed 5 bases, with 15 bases lying between them. CDR3 in amino acids: CASKRTTWDEQYF. CDR3 DNA sequence: TGTGCCAGCAAGAGGACAACCTGGGACGAGCAGTACTTC.

The V gene is TRBV19, the J gene TRBJ2-2; TRBD1 aligns across 10 bases. Germline V gives CDR1 LNHDA, CDR2 SQIVND (reference sequence). CDR3 size: 17 residues. J was trimmed by 4 bases and V by 10 bases; bases with no gene match: 15. The CDR3 DNA reads TGTGCCACCCTAGATTCTGGACAGGGGGACTTCACCGGGGAGCTGTTTTTT. Translating gives CATLDSGQGDFTGELFF.

Note on this clone: Other nucleotide sequences from this sample produce the same CDR3. This chain links TRBV2 with TRBJ2-6, with D maybe TRBD2 (5 bases). Germline V gene sequence: CDR1 SNHLY, CDR2 FYNNEI. V lost 5 bases, J lost 1 base, and 9 bases lay in between. CDR3 length equals 15 residues. The CDR3 here is CASSIPGSGANVLTF. DNA of the CDR3: TGTGCCAGCAGTATCCCGGGGTCTGGGGCCAACGTCCTGACTTTC.

The CDR3 sequence is CATSRPPDRLTYNEQFF. The CDR3 DNA sequence: TGTGCCACCAGCAGACCTCCGGACAGGCTGACCTACAATGAGCAGTTCTTC. V usage is TRBV15 and J usage is TRBJ2-1; 7 bases match TRBD1. Germline assignment: CDR1 LNHNV and CDR2 YYDKDF (reference sequence). Trimming removed 2 bases from V and 2 bases from J; junction bases left unmatched: 9. The CDR3 sequence is 17 residues long.

CDR3 amino acids: CALRAYEQYF. CDR3 DNA sequence: TGTGCCTTGCGGGCGTACGAGCAGTACTTC. This chain connects TRBV30 to TRBJ2-7; possible D gene TRBD2, 5 bases. This CDR3 contains 10 residues. Germline CDR1 is GTSNPN and CDR2 is SVGIG (reference sequence). V lost 7 bases and J 4 bases, leaving 8 bases between the germline ends.